Only a few counts were recorded for the clone carrying this TCR beta chain. Its antigen remains unknown. The record originates from a study of T cells after yellow fever vaccination. General study results and limits: Re-detected after boosting: most primary clones, more than 95% of CD4 and over 80% of CD8. Contamination of FACS-sorted repertoires by abundant clonotypes from the bulk population could occur.

CDR1 and CDR2 (germline): DFQATT, SNEGSKA (reference sequence). V lost 3 bases and J 8 bases, leaving 10 bases between the germline ends. This CDR3 has 12 residues. In making TCR cDNA, 5'RACE template switching added a universal primer site and UMIs to it. TCRdb itself ran the 5' RACE reads through MiXCR, one entry per CDR3 protein. The sample yields hundreds of thousands of distinct CDR3 sequences, roughly 22% seen once. This chain connects TRBV20-1 to TRBJ2-2; no firm D call. This sequence originates from a young man who received the YFV17D yellow fever vaccine. The sequences come from PBMCs, collected 21 days after the first yellow fever vaccination. The CDR3 nucleotides are TGCAGTGCTAGGATCGACGAAGGGGAGCTGTTTTTT. It is translated as CSARIDEGELFF.